This TCR beta chain was identified in a study of T cells after posttransplantation cyclophosphamide (TCRdb year 2016). Regarding the research as a whole: Using TRB sequencing, the study followed how the T cell repertoire rebuilt after myeloablative bone marrow transplantation with posttransplantation cyclophosphamide given as GVHD prophylaxis. Public TRB sequences were compared against a database of over 3,600 sequences linked to responses to pathogens, tumor antigens, self-antigens and alloantigens. TRB sequencing was performed on blood from all 35 or so PTCy patients with 1-year posttransplant specimens. Because TRA and TRB clonality correlated tightly in 10 or so samples, later TCR analyses were limited to TRB. In 3 patients, up to roughly 3 additional blood samples taken between 2 and 5.2 years after transplant also underwent TRB sequencing, as did pretransplant blood from a handful of patients. Samples from around 40 PTCy-treated patients and approximately 15 related bone marrow donors of those patients were subjected to antigen receptor sequencing. Overall study outcomes, separate from this receptor: The TRB repertoires of T cells infiltrating skin or GI tract showed only limited overlap with the TRB repertoires of T cells in blood. Donor-recipient similarity was low at 1-2 months but rose over the first year, and later blood repertoires were often dominated by donor CD8+ memory clones. Across roughly 40 patients, recipient CMV seropositivity and CMV reactivation were highly associated with TRB clonality; PTCy diversity was similar to CNI/methotrexate controls.

This clone was seen once. It lacks a known antigen. No base quality information exists; no much larger clone differs at one position. V and J are trimmed by 6 bases and 2 bases, and the gene matches miss 7 bases of the junction. CDR1 SGHTA and CDR2 FQGNSA are derived from the germline V gene. The CDR3 goes from the cysteine to the phenylalanine over 15 residues. Here the CDR3 DNA is all that survives: 45 bases in frame from base 1. The treatment or condition tag for this specimen amounts to: high-dose cyclophosphamide on days +3 and +4 as single-agent GVHD prophylaxis. PTCy patients received busulfan and fludarabine conditioning, a related or unrelated marrow graft, and cyclophosphamide on days +3 and +4. PTCy-treated patients came from a prospective multi-institutional clinical trial. Peripheral blood and bone marrow mononuclear cells were isolated by Ficoll-Hypaque density centrifugation and were cryopreserved.

Genomic DNA was the input for TRB sequencing, which was run either with the immunoSEQ assay at survey resolution or with the hsTCRB kit. Regarding the original processing steps: The immunoSEQ software handled the initial read processing, while the LymphoSeq R package was used for the repertoire analyses. Clonality was calculated as 1 minus normalized Shannon entropy, and the Gini coefficient was also calculated for each TRB dataset. Phenotypes of unsorted samples were inferred by mapping TRB sequences from sorted subsets of the recipient or donor onto the same recipient's unsorted samples. TCRdb carries this immuneACCESS record with in-frame sequences only. Its versions omit some clonotypes, under half of them owing to an unresolved V gene in the studies checked, with the rest unexplained. The DNA gave D and trimming, while V, J and clone size come from that table. Present in this sample are about 1,900 clones, almost 80% of which were seen just once. Jointly, the top ten make up about 21% of the sample.

Rearrangement joined TRBV7-2 to TRBJ2-3, with 8 bases matching TRBD1. This specimen consisted of PBMCs, obtained roughly 310 days after allogeneic stem cell transplant with posttransplant cyclophosphamide. The source of this sequence is a male patient in his 30s who received an allogeneic stem cell transplant from a related donor, was CMV-positive, and had acute GVHD only. In transplant recipients, some T cells may be of donor rather than host origin. The DNA is as follows: TGTGCCAGCAGGTTGGGGACAGGACCCACAGATACGCAGTATTTT. It translates to CASRLGTGPTDTQYF.